These T cell receptor beta chains were read from a single sample in a study of T cell responses to AZD1222 COVID-19 vaccine. Clones were read by immunoSEQ multiplex PCR, and TCRdb kept only the in-frame ones, dropping some. This sample carries about 84,000 clones, nearly 90% of them seen once, and the ten largest clones take more than 1.3%. Source: peripheral blood, taken on day 0 of AZD1222 vaccination. Receptors originate from an adult in good health. CDR3s include the opening cysteine and the closing phenylalanine or tryptophan. D genes are given only for firm matches. Clone size is given for some rows only: seen once, a few or many times, or a class if the clone is expanded.

clone_size: once
j_call: TRBJ1-1
d_call: TRBD1
v_call: TRBV9
cdr3_nt: TGTGCCAGCAGCGTAGACTTCCGGGACAGGGCGGCCAAGAACCACATGAACACTGAAGCTTTCTTT
cdr3_aa: CASSVDFRDRAAKNHMNTEAFF

clone_size: .
j_call: TRBJ2-1
d_call: .
v_call: TRBV13
cdr3_nt: TGTGCCAGCAGCTCTTCTGCGTCAAATGAGCAGTTCTTC
cdr3_aa: CASSSSASNEQFF

clone_size: .
j_call: TRBJ2-1
d_call: .
v_call: TRBV2
cdr3_nt: TGTGCCAGCAGTGAAGCGGTGTCTGCCAATGAGCAGTTCTTC
cdr3_aa: CASSEAVSANEQFF

clone_size: .
j_call: TRBJ1-1
d_call: .
v_call: TRBV19
cdr3_nt: TGTGCCAGTGGGGGTGGAGCAGGGGAGACTGAAGCTTTCTTT
cdr3_aa: CASGGGAGETEAFF

clone_size: .
j_call: TRBJ1-5
d_call: .
v_call: TRBV2
cdr3_nt: TGTGCCAGCAGTGGAAAGGGACGGACTGATTATAGCAATCAGCCCCAGCATTTT
cdr3_aa: CASSGKGRTDYSNQPQHF

clone_size: .
j_call: TRBJ1-2
d_call: .
v_call: TRBV6-2/TRBV6-3
cdr3_nt: TGTGCCAGCAGCAACGCCCTGGATGGCTACACCTTC
cdr3_aa: CASSNALDGYTF

clone_size: .
j_call: TRBJ1-3
d_call: .
v_call: TRBV6-6
cdr3_nt: TGTGCCAGCAGACAGACTGCGAGCTCTGGAAACACCATATATTTT
cdr3_aa: CASRQTASSGNTIYF

clone_size: .
j_call: TRBJ1-2
d_call: .
v_call: TRBV19
cdr3_nt: TGTGCCAGTAGTATGACCAGAGGCTACACCTTC
cdr3_aa: CASSMTRGYTF

clone_size: .
j_call: TRBJ1-1
d_call: .
v_call: TRBV28
cdr3_nt: TGTGCCAGCAGTTTAATATACACTGAAGCTTTCTTT
cdr3_aa: CASSLIYTEAFF

clone_size: .
j_call: TRBJ2-6
d_call: TRBD1
v_call: TRBV15
cdr3_nt: TGTGCCACCAGCAGAGCGGGACAGGGGGCGGCTGGGGCCAACGTCCTGACTTTC
cdr3_aa: CATSRAGQGAAGANVLTF

clone_size: .
j_call: TRBJ2-1
d_call: TRBD2
v_call: TRBV6-2/TRBV6-3
cdr3_nt: TGTGCCAGCAGTTACCTAGCGGGCTACAATGAGCAGTTCTTC
cdr3_aa: CASSYLAGYNEQFF

clone_size: .
j_call: TRBJ2-1
d_call: TRBD1
v_call: TRBV11-3
cdr3_nt: TGTGCCAGCAGCCCTAGTGGGACAGGGGGGCATGAGCAGTTCTTC
cdr3_aa: CASSPSGTGGHEQFF

clone_size: .
j_call: TRBJ2-2
d_call: .
v_call: TRBV7-9
cdr3_nt: TGTGCCAGCAGCTTAAGGCTAGCAGCGAACACCGGGGAGCTGTTTTTT
cdr3_aa: CASSLRLAANTGELFF

clone_size: once
j_call: TRBJ1-3
d_call: .
v_call: TRBV29-1
cdr3_nt: TGCAGCGTTCGCAGCCTCTCTGGAAACACCATATATTTT
cdr3_aa: CSVRSLSGNTIYF

clone_size: .
j_call: TRBJ2-2
d_call: .
v_call: TRBV11-3
cdr3_nt: TGTGCCAGCAGAGACACCGGGGAGCTGTTTTTT
cdr3_aa: CASRDTGELFF

clone_size: .
j_call: TRBJ2-5
d_call: TRBD2
v_call: TRBV7-2
cdr3_nt: TGTGCCAGCAGCTCCAGACTAGCGGGAGGGGTGGGGACCCAGTACTTC
cdr3_aa: CASSSRLAGGVGTQYF

clone_size: few
j_call: TRBJ1-5
d_call: .
v_call: TRBV30
cdr3_nt: TGTGCCTGGAGCGCCCATAGCAATCAGCCCCAGCATTTT
cdr3_aa: CAWSAHSNQPQHF

clone_size: .
j_call: TRBJ1-3
d_call: .
v_call: TRBV6-6
cdr3_nt: TGTGCCAGCAGTTACCTCCTAGGGACCATATATTTT
cdr3_aa: CASSYLLGTIYF

clone_size: .
j_call: TRBJ2-1
d_call: TRBD2
v_call: TRBV5-1
cdr3_nt: TGCGCCAGTGGGGGGACTAGCGGGAGGAATGAGCAGTTCTTC
cdr3_aa: CASGGTSGRNEQFF

clone_size: .
j_call: TRBJ2-1
d_call: TRBD1
v_call: TRBV23-1
cdr3_nt: TGCGCCAGCAGTCACGGGACAGGGTATTCAGATGAGCAGTTCTTC
cdr3_aa: CASSHGTGYSDEQFF

clone_size: .
j_call: TRBJ1-3
d_call: .
v_call: TRBV18
cdr3_nt: TGTGCCAGCTCACCCTGGCCCGGCTCTGGAAACACCATATATTTT
cdr3_aa: CASSPWPGSGNTIYF

clone_size: .
j_call: TRBJ1-4
d_call: .
v_call: TRBV4-1
cdr3_nt: TGCGCCAGCAGGCTCGGTGCAACTAATGAAAAACTGTTTTTT
cdr3_aa: CASRLGATNEKLFF

clone_size: .
j_call: TRBJ2-7
d_call: .
v_call: TRBV6-5
cdr3_nt: TGTGCCAGCAGCCCGGGCGGGGGCCGCCCCTACGAGCAGTACTTC
cdr3_aa: CASSPGGGRPYEQYF

clone_size: .
j_call: TRBJ1-1
d_call: .
v_call: TRBV19
cdr3_nt: TGTGCCAGTAGTATGGGAAGAATGAACACTGAAGCTTTCTTT
cdr3_aa: CASSMGRMNTEAFF

clone_size: .
j_call: TRBJ2-5
d_call: .
v_call: TRBV19
cdr3_nt: TGTGCCAGTAGTACCTCCGGGACGTATCAAGAGACCCAGTACTTC
cdr3_aa: CASSTSGTYQETQYF

clone_size: .
j_call: TRBJ1-1
d_call: .
v_call: TRBV12-3/TRBV12-4
cdr3_nt: TGTGCCAGCAGTTTTCGGTCTACTGAAGCTTTCTTT
cdr3_aa: CASSFRSTEAFF

clone_size: .
j_call: TRBJ2-3
d_call: TRBD1
v_call: TRBV4-2
cdr3_nt: TGTGCCAGCAGCCCCGGGACAGGGGCAGATACGCAGTATTTT
cdr3_aa: CASSPGTGADTQYF

clone_size: .
j_call: TRBJ1-2
d_call: TRBD1
v_call: TRBV5-1
cdr3_nt: TGCGCCAGCAGCTCAGGACAGGGGGCAGTCTATGGCTACACCTTC
cdr3_aa: CASSSGQGAVYGYTF

clone_size: .
j_call: TRBJ2-1
d_call: TRBD2
v_call: TRBV19
cdr3_nt: TGTGCCAGTAGCCGTACCGGGACTAGCACCTACAATGAGCAGTTCTTC
cdr3_aa: CASSRTGTSTYNEQFF

clone_size: .
j_call: TRBJ2-4
d_call: .
v_call: TRBV20-1
cdr3_nt: TGCAGTGCTAGTGACGCGGGACGCGGGTCCAAAAACATTCAGTACTTC
cdr3_aa: CSASDAGRGSKNIQYF

clone_size: .
j_call: TRBJ1-5
d_call: TRBD1
v_call: TRBV10-3
cdr3_nt: TGTGCCATCAGTGAGTCACGGACAGGAGGCATCAATCAGCCCCAGCATTTT
cdr3_aa: CAISESRTGGINQPQHF

clone_size: .
j_call: TRBJ2-1
d_call: TRBD2
v_call: TRBV7-3
cdr3_nt: TGTGCCAGCAGCTTAATAGCGGGAGGGCGAAACAATGAGCAGTTCTTC
cdr3_aa: CASSLIAGGRNNEQFF

clone_size: .
j_call: TRBJ1-1
d_call: .
v_call: TRBV13
cdr3_nt: TGTGCCAGCAGCTTAGGTCGACCCCGGATGGAGGCTTTCTTT
cdr3_aa: CASSLGRPRMEAFF

clone_size: .
j_call: TRBJ2-5
d_call: TRBD2
v_call: TRBV5-5
cdr3_nt: TGTGCCAGCAGCTTGGTCGGGACTAGCGGTCCACAAGAGACCCAGTACTTC
cdr3_aa: CASSLVGTSGPQETQYF

clone_size: .
j_call: TRBJ2-5
d_call: TRBD2
v_call: TRBV20-1
cdr3_nt: TGCAGTGCTAGTGGGGGGGTCAATCAAGAGACCCAGTACTTC
cdr3_aa: CSASGGVNQETQYF

clone_size: .
j_call: TRBJ1-4
d_call: .
v_call: TRBV27
cdr3_nt: TGTGCCAGCAGTTTAGGGCAGGGTCGGGAAAAACTGTTTTTT
cdr3_aa: CASSLGQGREKLFF

clone_size: few
j_call: TRBJ1-1
d_call: .
v_call: TRBV30
cdr3_nt: TGTGCCTGGAGTGCTGGAGTGAACACTGAAGCTTTCTTT
cdr3_aa: CAWSAGVNTEAFF

clone_size: .
j_call: TRBJ2-7
d_call: .
v_call: TRBV6-1
cdr3_nt: TGTGCCAGCAGTGAGTACACAAGAACATCATACTACGAGCAGTACTTC
cdr3_aa: CASSEYTRTSYYEQYF

clone_size: .
j_call: TRBJ2-1
d_call: .
v_call: TRBV24-1
cdr3_nt: TGTGCCACCCAGGACTCCTCCTCCTACAATGAGCAGTTCTTC
cdr3_aa: CATQDSSSYNEQFF

clone_size: .
j_call: TRBJ1-6
d_call: TRBD1
v_call: TRBV29-1
cdr3_nt: TGCAGCGTTGGGACAGGGTATTATAATTCACCCCTCCACTTT
cdr3_aa: CSVGTGYYNSPLHF

clone_size: .
j_call: TRBJ1-4
d_call: .
v_call: TRBV12-5
cdr3_nt: TGTGCTAGTGGTTTGTATGACAGTTCAACTAATGAAAAACTGTTTTTT
cdr3_aa: CASGLYDSSTNEKLFF